The entry below gives a single T cell receptor (beta chain) sequence along with its context. This sample was included in a study of blood T cell repertoires in COVID-19. Assay: immunoSEQ multiplex PCR; the TCRdb copy retains only in-frame clones and omits some. Altogether about 110,000 clones are present, about 83% being singletons, with the ten largest covering 4% to 4.5%. Per the germline V gene, CDR1 is MNHEY and CDR2 is SVGAGI. The CDR3 is 15 residues long. The ends were cut back, 9 bases at V and 0 bases at J, with 15 bases in the middle. The source is a woman between 65 and 79 years old with acute or convalescent COVID-19. Sequencing was done on a sample of peripheral blood. The chain couples TRBV6-5 to TRBJ1-5; weak D call: TRBD1 (5 bases). CDR3 bases: TGTGCCAGGGGCAGGGATACTTATAGCAATCAGCCCCAGCATTTT. It codes for CARGRDTYSNQPQHF.